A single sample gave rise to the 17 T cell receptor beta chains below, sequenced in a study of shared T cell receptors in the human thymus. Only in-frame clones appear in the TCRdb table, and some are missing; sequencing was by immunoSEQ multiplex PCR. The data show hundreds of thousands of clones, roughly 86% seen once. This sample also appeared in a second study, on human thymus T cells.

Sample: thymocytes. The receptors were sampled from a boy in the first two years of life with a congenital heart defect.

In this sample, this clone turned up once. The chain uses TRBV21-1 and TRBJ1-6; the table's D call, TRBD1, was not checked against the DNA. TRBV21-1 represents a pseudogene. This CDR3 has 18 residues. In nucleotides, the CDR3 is TGTGCCAGCAGCACTCTCCCGGGACAGGGGCTAAAAAGTTCACCCCTCCACTTT. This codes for CASSTLPGQGLKSSPLHF.

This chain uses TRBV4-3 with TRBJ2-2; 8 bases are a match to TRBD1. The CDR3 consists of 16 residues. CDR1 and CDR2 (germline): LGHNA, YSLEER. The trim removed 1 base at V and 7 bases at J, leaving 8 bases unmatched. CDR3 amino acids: CASSQVFGQGHGELFF. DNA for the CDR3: TGCGCCAGCAGCCAAGTTTTCGGACAGGGCCACGGGGAGCTGTTTTTT.

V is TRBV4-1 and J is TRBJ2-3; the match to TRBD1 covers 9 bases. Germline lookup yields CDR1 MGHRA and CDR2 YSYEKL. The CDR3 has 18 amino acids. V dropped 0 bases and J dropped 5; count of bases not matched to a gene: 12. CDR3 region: CASSQERQGVLRRDTQYF. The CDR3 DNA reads TGCGCCAGCAGCCAAGAGCGACAGGGGGTTCTTCGTCGAGATACGCAGTATTTT.

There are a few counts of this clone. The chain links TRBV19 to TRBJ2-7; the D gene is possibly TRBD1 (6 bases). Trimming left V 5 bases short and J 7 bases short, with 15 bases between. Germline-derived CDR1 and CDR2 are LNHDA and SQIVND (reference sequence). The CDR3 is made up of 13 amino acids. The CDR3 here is CASSPTGPGEQYF. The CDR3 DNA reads TGTGCCAGTAGTCCAACAGGGCCTGGTGAGCAGTACTTC.

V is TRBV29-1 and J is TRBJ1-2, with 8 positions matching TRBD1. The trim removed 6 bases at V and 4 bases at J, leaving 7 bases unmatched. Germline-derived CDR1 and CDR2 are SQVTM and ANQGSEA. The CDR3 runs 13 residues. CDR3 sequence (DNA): TGCAGCGTCCCGTGGACAGGGATCTATGGCTACACCTTC. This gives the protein CSVPWTGIYGYTF.

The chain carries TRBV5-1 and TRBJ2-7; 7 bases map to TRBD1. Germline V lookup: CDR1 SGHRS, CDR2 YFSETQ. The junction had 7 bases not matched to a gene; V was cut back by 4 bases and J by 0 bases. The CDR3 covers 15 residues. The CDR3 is CASSPLTGSSYEQYF. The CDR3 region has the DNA TGCGCCAGCAGCCCGCTGACAGGGAGCTCCTACGAGCAGTACTTC.

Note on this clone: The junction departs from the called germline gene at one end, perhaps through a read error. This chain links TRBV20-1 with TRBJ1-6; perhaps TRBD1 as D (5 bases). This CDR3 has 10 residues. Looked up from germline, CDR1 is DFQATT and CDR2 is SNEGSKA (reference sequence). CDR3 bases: TGCAGTGCTAGAGGGGGAGGGGTCGGCTTT. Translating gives CSARGGGVGF.

The CDR3 region is CASSQDSLAGEFYEQYF. The CDR3 DNA reads as TGCGCCAGCAGCCAAGATTCCCTAGCGGGAGAGTTTTACGAGCAGTACTTC. J is TRBJ2-7 and V is TRBV4-1, with TRBD2 identical over 10 bases. Looked up from germline, CDR1 is MGHRA and CDR2 is YSYEKL. V shed 0 bases, J shed 4 bases, and the junction held 9 bases outside the gene matches. The CDR3 extends over 17 amino acids.

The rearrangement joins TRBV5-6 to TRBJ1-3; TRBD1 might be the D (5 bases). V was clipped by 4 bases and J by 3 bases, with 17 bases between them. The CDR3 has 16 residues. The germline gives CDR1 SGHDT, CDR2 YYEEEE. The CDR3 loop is CASSTSFSRDGNTIYF. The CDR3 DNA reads TGTGCCAGCAGCACCTCATTTTCCAGGGATGGAAACACCATATATTTT.

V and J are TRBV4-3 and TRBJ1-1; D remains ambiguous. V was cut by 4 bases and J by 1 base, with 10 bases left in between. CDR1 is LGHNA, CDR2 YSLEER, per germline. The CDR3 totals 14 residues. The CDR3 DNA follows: TGCGCCAGCAGCCGCCTAGGTGGGAACACTGAAGCTTTCTTT. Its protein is CASSRLGGNTEAFF.

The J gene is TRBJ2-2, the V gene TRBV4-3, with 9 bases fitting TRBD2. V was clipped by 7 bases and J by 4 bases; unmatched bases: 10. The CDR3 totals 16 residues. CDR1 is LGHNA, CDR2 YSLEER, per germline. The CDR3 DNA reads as TGCGCCAGCAAGGCGGGTGGCGGGGGGGCCACCGGGGAGCTGTTTTTT. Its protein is CASKAGGGGATGELFF.

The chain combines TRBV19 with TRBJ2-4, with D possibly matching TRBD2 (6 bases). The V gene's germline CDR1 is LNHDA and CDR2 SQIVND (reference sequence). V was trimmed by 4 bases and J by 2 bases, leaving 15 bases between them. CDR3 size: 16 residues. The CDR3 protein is CASSKAGPRTKNIQYF. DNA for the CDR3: TGTGCCAGTAGTAAGGCGGGGCCTAGGACCAAAAACATTCAGTACTTC.

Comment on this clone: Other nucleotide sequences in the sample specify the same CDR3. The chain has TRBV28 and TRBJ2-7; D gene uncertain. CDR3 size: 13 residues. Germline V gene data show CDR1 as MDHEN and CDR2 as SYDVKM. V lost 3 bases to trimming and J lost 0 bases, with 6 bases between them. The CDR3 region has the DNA TGTGCCAGCAGTTTGAGAAGCTCCTACGAGCAGTACTTC. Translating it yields CASSLRSSYEQYF.

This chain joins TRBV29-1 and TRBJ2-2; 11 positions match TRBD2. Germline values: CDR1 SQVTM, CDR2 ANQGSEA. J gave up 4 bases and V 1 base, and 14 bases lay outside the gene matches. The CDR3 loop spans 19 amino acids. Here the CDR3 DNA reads TGCAGCGTTGAAGCGGGGCGTCCTCCTAGCGGGGGGCGCACCGGGGAGCTGTTTTTT. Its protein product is CSVEAGRPPSGGRTGELFF.

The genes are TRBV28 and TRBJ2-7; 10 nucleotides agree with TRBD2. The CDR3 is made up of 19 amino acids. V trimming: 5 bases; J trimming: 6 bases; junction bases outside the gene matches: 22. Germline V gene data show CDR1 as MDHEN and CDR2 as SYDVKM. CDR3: CASSTPRASGGEVVGEQYF. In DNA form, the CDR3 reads TGTGCCAGCAGTACCCCCAGGGCTAGCGGGGGAGAAGTGGTGGGCGAGCAGTACTTC.

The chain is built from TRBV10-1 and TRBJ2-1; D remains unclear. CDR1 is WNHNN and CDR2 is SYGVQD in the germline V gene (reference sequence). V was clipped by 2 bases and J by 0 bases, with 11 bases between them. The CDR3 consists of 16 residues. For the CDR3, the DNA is TGCGCCAGCAGTGAGGCGGCGGATAGCTCCTACAATGAGCAGTTCTTC. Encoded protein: CASSEAADSSYNEQFF.

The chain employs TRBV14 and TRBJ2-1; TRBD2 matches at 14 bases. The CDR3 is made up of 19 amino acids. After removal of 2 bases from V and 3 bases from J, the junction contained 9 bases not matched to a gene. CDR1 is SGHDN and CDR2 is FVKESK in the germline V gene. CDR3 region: CASSQTTGLAGGVYNEQFF. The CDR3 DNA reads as TGTGCCAGCAGCCAAACCACAGGACTAGCGGGAGGCGTCTACAATGAGCAGTTCTTC.